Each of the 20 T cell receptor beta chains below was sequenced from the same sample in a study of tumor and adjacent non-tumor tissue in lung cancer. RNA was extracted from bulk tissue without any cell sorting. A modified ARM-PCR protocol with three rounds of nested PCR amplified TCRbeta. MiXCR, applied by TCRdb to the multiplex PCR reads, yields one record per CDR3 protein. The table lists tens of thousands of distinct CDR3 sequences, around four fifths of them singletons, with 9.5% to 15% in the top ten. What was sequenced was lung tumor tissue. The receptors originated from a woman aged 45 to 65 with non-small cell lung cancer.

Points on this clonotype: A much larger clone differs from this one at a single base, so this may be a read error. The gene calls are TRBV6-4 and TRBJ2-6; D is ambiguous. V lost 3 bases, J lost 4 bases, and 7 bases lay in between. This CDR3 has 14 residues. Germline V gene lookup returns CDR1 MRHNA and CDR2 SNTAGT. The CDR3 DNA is TGTGCCAGCAGTGAAGACTTAGGGGCCAACGTCCTGACTTTC. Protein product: CASSEDLGANVLTF.

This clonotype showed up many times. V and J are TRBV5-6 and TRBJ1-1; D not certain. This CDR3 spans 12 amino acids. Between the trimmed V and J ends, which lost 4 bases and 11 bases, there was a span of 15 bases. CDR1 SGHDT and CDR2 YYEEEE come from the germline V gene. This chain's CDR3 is CASSLGRFEAFF. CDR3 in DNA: TGTGCCAGCAGCCTCGGACGCTTTGAGGCTTTCTTT.

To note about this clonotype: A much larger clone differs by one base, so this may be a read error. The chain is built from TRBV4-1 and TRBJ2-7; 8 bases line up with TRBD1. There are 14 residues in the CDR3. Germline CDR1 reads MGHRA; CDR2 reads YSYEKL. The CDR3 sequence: CASSPTGAVYERYF. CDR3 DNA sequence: TGCGCCAGCAGCCCGACAGGGGCTGTCTACGAGCGGTACTTC.

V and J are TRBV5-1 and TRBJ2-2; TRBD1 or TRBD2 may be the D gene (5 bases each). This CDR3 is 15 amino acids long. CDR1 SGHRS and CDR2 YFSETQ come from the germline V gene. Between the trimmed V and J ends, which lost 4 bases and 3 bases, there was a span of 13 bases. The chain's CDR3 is CASSPGTPDTGELFF. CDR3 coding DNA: TGCGCCAGCAGCCCCGGGACCCCAGACACCGGGGAGCTGTTTTTT.

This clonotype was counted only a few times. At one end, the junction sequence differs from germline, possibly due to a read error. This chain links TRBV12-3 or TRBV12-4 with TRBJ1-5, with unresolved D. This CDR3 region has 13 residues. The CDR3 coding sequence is TGTGCCAGCAGTCTGGGGAACAATCGGCCCCAGCATTTT. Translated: CASSLGNNRPQHF.

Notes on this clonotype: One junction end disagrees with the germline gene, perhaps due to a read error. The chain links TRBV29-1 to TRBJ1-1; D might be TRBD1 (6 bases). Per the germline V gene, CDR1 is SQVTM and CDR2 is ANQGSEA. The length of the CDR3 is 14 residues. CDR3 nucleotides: TGTAACGTTGGGGGGGGACATGACAACACTGAAGCTTTCTTT. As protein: CNVGGGHDNTEAFF.

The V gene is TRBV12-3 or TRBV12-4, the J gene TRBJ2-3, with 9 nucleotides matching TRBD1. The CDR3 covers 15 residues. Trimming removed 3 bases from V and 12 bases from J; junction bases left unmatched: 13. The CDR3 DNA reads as TGTGCCAGCAGTTTCGGGGACAGGGCCACAGAAACACAGTATTTT. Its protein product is CASSFGDRATETQYF.

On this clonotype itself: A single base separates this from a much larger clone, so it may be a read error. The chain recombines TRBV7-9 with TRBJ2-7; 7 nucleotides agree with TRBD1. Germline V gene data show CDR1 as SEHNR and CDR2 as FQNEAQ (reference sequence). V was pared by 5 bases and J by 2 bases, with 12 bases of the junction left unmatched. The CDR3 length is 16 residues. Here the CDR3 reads CASSPVAGTETYEQYF. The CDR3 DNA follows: TGTGCCAGCAGCCCAGTGGCCGGGACAGAAACCTACGAGCAGTACTTC. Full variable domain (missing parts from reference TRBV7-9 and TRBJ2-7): DTGVSQNPRHKITKRGQNVTFRCDPISEHNRLYWYRQTLGQGPEFLTYFQNEAQLEKSRLLSDRFSAERPKGSFSTLEIQRTEQGDSAMYLCASSPVAGTETYEQYFGPGTRLTVT.

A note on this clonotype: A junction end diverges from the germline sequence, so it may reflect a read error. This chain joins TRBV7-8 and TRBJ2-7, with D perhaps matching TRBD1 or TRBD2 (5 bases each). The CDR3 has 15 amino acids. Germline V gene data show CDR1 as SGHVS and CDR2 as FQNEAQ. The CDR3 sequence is CASSLALGTSHEQYF. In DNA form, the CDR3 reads TGTGCCAGCAGCTTAGCGCTGGGGACCTCCCACGAGCAGTACTTC.

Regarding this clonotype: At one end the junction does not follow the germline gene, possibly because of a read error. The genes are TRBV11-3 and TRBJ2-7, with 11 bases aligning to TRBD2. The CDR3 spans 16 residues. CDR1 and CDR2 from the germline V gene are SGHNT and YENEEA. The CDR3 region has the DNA TGTGCGAGCGGCTTAGATGGGACTAGCGGATTTTACGAGCAGCACTTC. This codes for CASGLDGTSGFYEQHF.

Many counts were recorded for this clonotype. CDR3 protein: CASSTPRQGLGNGYTF. The CDR3 DNA is TGTGCCAGCAGTACCCCCCGACAGGGTCTCGGTAATGGCTACACCTTC. The chain uses TRBV28 and TRBJ1-2, with 7 bases matching TRBD1. Germline trimming cut 5 bases from V and 6 bases from J; bases unmatched to any gene: 15. This CDR3 contains 16 residues. CDR1 MDHEN and CDR2 SYDVKM come from the germline V gene.

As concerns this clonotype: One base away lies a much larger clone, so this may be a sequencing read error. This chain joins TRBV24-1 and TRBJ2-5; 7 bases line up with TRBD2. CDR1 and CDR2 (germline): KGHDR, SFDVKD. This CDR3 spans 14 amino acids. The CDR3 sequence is CATSDSGGTETQCF. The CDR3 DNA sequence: TGTGCCACCAGTGATTCGGGGGGAACGGAGACCCAGTGCTTC.

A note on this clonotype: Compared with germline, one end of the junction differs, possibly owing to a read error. The CDR3, as DNA: TGTACCAGCAGCTTATCACTCGAGCAGTACTTC. Translation gives CTSSLSLEQYF. The chain joins TRBV7-8 to TRBJ2-7, with D unresolved. The CDR3 contains 11 residues. Germline V gene data show CDR1 as SGHVS and CDR2 as FQNEAQ. Full variable domain (missing parts from reference TRBV7-8 and TRBJ2-7): GAGVSQSPRYKVAKRGQDVALRCDPISGHVSLFWYQQALGQGPEFLTYFQNEAQLDKSGLPSDRFFAERPEGSVSTLKIQRTQQEDSAVYLCTSSLSLEQYFGPGTRLTVT.

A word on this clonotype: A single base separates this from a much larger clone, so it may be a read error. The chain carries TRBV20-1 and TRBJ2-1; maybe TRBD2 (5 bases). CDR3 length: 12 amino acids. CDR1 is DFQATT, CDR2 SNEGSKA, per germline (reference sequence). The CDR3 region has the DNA TGCAGAGCTAGCCCCGATTTCGGTGAGCAGTTCTTC. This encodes CRASPDFGEQFF.

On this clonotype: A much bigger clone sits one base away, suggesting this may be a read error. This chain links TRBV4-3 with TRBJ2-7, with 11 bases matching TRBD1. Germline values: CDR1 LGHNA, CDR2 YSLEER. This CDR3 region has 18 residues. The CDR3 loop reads CANSQGASRGQGAYEQYF. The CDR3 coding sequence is TGCGCCAACAGCCAAGGAGCTTCGCGGGGACAGGGGGCCTACGAGCAGTACTTC.

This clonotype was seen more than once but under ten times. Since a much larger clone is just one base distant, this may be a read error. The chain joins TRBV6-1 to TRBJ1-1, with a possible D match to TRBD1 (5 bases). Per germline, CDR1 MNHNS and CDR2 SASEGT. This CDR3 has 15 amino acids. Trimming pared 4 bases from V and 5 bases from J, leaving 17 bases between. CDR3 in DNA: TGTGCCAGCAGTGCCCTCTCGGGCAGGGCTACTGAAGCTTTCTTT. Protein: CASSALSGRATEAFF.

CDR3 residues: CASRREREETQYF. For the CDR3, the DNA is TGTGCCAGTAGGCGGGAGAGGGAAGAGACCCAGTACTTC. The chain has TRBV12-3 or TRBV12-4 and TRBJ2-5; 7 nucleotides align to TRBD2. After removal of 9 bases from V and 3 bases from J, the junction contained 7 bases not matched to a gene. This CDR3 region has 13 residues.

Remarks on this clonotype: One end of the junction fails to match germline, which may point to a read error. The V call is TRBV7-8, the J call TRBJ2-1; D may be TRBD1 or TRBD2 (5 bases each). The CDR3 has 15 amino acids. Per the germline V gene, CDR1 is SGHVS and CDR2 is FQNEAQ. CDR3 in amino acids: CASSSHGTTGKERFF. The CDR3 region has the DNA TGTGCCAGCAGCTCCCATGGGACCACCGGAAAGGAGCGGTTCTTC.

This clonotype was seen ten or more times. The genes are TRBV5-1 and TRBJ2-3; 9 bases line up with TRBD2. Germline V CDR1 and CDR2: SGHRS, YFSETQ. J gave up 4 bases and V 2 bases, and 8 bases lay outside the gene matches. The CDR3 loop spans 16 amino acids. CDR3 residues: CASSFSGSIPADTQYF. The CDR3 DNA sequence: TGCGCCAGCAGCTTTAGCGGGAGTATCCCAGCAGATACGCAGTATTTT. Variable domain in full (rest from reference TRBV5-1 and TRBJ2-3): KAGVTQTPRYLIKTRGQQVTLSCSPISGHRSVSWYQQTPGQGLQFLFEYFSETQRNKGNFPGRFSGRQFSNSRSEMNVSTLELGDSALYLCASSFSGSIPADTQYFGPGTRLTVL.

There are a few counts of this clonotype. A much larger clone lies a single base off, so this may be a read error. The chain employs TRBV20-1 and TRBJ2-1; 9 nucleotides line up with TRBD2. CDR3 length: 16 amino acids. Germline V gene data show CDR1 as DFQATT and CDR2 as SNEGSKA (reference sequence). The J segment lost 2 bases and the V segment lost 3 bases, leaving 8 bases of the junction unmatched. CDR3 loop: CSASDFGLATYNEQFF. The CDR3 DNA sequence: TGCAGTGCTAGTGACTTCGGACTAGCGACCTACAATGAGCAGTTCTTC.